This TCR beta chain was sequenced in a study of regulatory T cells in long-lasting Graves disease. Arm-PCR of CDR3 regions with iRepertoire HTBI primers generated TCR beta libraries. TCRdb re-called the multiplex PCR reads through MiXCR, storing one row per CDR3 protein. The sample lists about 470,000 distinct CDR3 sequences, under 25% occurring once. Study outcomes and limitations: It was in persistent disease that TRBV28, TRBJ1-2 and TRBJ2-5 were favored.

V lost 3 bases, J lost 5 bases, and 11 bases lay in between. The germline CDR1 and CDR2 sequences are PRHDT and FYEKMQ (reference sequence). The CDR3 has 13 amino acids. This clonotype came up a few times. What it binds is unknown. The time point: persistent/refractory GD, antithyroid drugs over 5 years with positive TRAb. Preparation of the TCR library used RNA extracted from PBMCs. From each patient, about 8.1 milliliters of peripheral blood was drawn and collected into an EDTA anticoagulant tube. This TCR was recovered from a female donor with Graves disease. The rearrangement links TRBV13 to TRBJ2-7; D unclear. The sequencing used peripheral blood mononuclear cells (PBMCs), collected when the disease was refractory, from a patient treated with antithyroid drugs. The CDR3 DNA sequence: TGTGCCAGCAGCTTGGGGAAGGAAAACGAGCAGTACTTC. Residues: CASSLGKENEQYF.